A single sample is the source of the 29 T cell receptor beta chains below, sequenced in a study of early T cells in non-severe SARS-CoV-2 infection. TCRdb reanalysed the 5' RACE reads using MiXCR and keeps one entry per CDR3 protein. Among 37,000 or so distinct CDR3 sequences listed, around 6.3% were seen once. Specimen: whole blood. Source of these receptors: an adult who was a healthcare worker with PCR-confirmed SARS-CoV-2 infection or an uninfected control (not recorded which).

The sample holds many counts of this clonotype. The V call is TRBV6-2 or TRBV6-3, the J call TRBJ2-1; D gene ambiguous. The V gene's germline CDR1 is MNHEY and CDR2 SVGEGT. CDR3 length: 13 amino acids. Trimming pared 4 bases from V and 11 bases from J, leaving 15 bases between. CDR3 sequence (DNA): TGTGCCAGCAGTTTGGACCTTGGGGTTAAGCAGTTCTTC. Translation: CASSLDLGVKQFF.

At least ten counts were recorded for this clonotype. The chain couples TRBV10-3 to TRBJ2-3, with D possibly matching TRBD2 (6 bases). From germline, CDR1 is ENHRY and CDR2 SYGVKD. This CDR3 has 14 amino acids. V was shortened by 10 bases and J by 0 bases, with 14 bases between the two germline ends. CDR3 residues: CATTSRSSTDTQYF. CDR3 DNA: TGTGCCACGACTAGTCGATCTAGCACAGATACGCAGTATTTT.

This chain links TRBV6-5 with TRBJ2-1, with unresolved D. V was trimmed by 0 bases and J by 9 bases, leaving 18 bases between them. Germline CDR1 and CDR2: MNHEY and SVGAGI. The CDR3 consists of 16 residues. CDR3 sequence reads: CASSYSGQLGFSEQFF. CDR3 bases: TGTGCCAGCAGTTACTCAGGCCAATTGGGGTTTAGTGAGCAGTTCTTC.

This clonotype was recorded many times. The chain has TRBV29-1 and TRBJ2-7; TRBD1 matches 7 bases. V was clipped by 4 bases and J by 5 bases; unmatched bases: 5. The CDR3 consists of 12 residues. Germline loops: CDR1 SQVTM, CDR2 ANQGSEA. In DNA form, the CDR3 reads TGCAGCGTTGTGACAGGGTTGAACGAGCAGTACTTC. Translation gives CSVVTGLNEQYF.

Sample share makes this clonotype medium-sized. CDR3 DNA sequence: TGTGCCAGCAGCTTACAGACGGGGCCATCTAACTATGGCTACACCTTC. Its translation is CASSLQTGPSNYGYTF. V gene TRBV7-2 combines with J gene TRBJ1-2, with D tentatively TRBD1 (5 bases). The CDR3 loop spans 16 amino acids. Trimming removed 2 bases from V and 0 bases from J, with 13 bases in between. Germline loops: CDR1 SGHTA, CDR2 FQGNSA. Together with reference TRBV7-2 and TRBJ1-2, the CDR3 gives the full variable domain: GAGVSQSPSNKVTEKGKDVELRCDPISGHTALYWYRQSLGQGLEFLIYFQGNSAPDKSGLPSDRFSAERTGGSVSTLTIQRTQQEDSAVYLCASSLQTGPSNYGYTFGSGTRLTVV.

The CDR3 spells CSAGGGQSKNIQYF. The DNA for the CDR3 is TGCAGCGCAGGCGGGGGGCAGAGCAAAAACATTCAGTACTTC. V is TRBV20-1 and J is TRBJ2-4; 8 nucleotides match TRBD2. The CDR3 consists of 14 residues. Per the germline V gene, CDR1 is DFQATT and CDR2 is SNEGSKA (reference sequence).

The table lists this clonotype with many counts. V gene TRBV4-3 combines with J gene TRBJ2-7; 8 bases match TRBD1. Germline V gene data show CDR1 as LGHNA and CDR2 as YSLEER. This CDR3 has 15 amino acids. Trimming took 0 bases from V and 1 from J; bases not matched to a gene: 2. DNA of the CDR3: TGCGCCAGCAGCCAAGATCGACAGGGGTCCTACGAGCAGTACTTC. Residues: CASSQDRQGSYEQYF.

This clonotype was detected only a few times. This chain uses TRBV20-1 with TRBJ1-3, with TRBD1 identical over 7 bases. The CDR3 extends over 16 amino acids. V lost 3 bases and J lost 0; bases outside the gene matches: 8. Germline-derived CDR1 and CDR2 are DFQATT and SNEGSKA (reference sequence). In nucleotides, the CDR3 is TGCAGTGCTAGGACCGTTGACAGGGACTCTGGAAACACCATATATTTT. It is translated as CSARTVDRDSGNTIYF.

Ten or more counts support this clonotype. The V call is TRBV7-3, the J call TRBJ2-7, with D uncertain. V was pared by 2 bases and J by 2 bases, with 13 bases between. The CDR3 is 15 amino acids. CDR1 is SGHTA and CDR2 is FQGTGA in the germline V gene. CDR3 residues: CASSLSSGGTYEQYF. CDR3 DNA sequence: TGTGCCAGCAGCTTATCCTCAGGTGGGACCTACGAGCAGTACTTC.

The V gene is TRBV7-2, the J gene TRBJ1-2, with D perhaps matching TRBD1 (5 bases). Germline CDR1 is SGHTA and CDR2 is FQGNSA. V dropped 5 bases and J dropped 8 bases, with 18 bases sitting between them. The CDR3 runs to 14 residues. The CDR3 spells CASSQGSRSTGYTF. CDR3 in DNA: TGTGCCAGCAGCCAGGGATCGAGGTCCACCGGCTACACCTTC.

This clonotype was seen repeatedly, ten times or more. This chain links TRBV6-6 with TRBJ2-1; tentative D call: TRBD2 (6 bases). The CDR3 sequence is 15 residues long. The V gene's germline CDR1 is MNHNY and CDR2 SVGAGI (reference sequence). V was cut by 7 bases and J by 6 bases, with 19 bases left in between. In DNA, the CDR3 is TGTGCCAGCACGGGTAGGACTAACCTGGGCAATGAGCAGTTCTTC. Its protein product is CASTGRTNLGNEQFF.

The table lists this clonotype with many counts. V and J are TRBV18 and TRBJ1-6; D gene ambiguous. The CDR3 sequence is 13 residues long. CDR1 and CDR2 (germline): KGHSH, LQKENI. The ends were cut back, 4 bases at V and 8 bases at J, with 9 bases in the middle. CDR3 in amino acids: CASSREDDSPLHF. The CDR3 coding sequence is TGTGCCAGCTCACGGGAAGACGATTCACCCCTCCACTTT.

This clonotype was seen repeatedly, ten times or more. The genes are TRBV28 and TRBJ1-2; no firm D call. Germline values: CDR1 MDHEN, CDR2 SYDVKM. Trimming took off 3 bases at V and 5 bases at J, with 4 bases between the two ends. The CDR3 length is 11 residues. The CDR3 protein is CASSLEYGYTF. Written as DNA, the CDR3 is TGTGCCAGCAGTTTGGAATATGGCTACACCTTC.

Ten or more counts support this clonotype. V and J are TRBV18 and TRBJ2-7; D unresolved. CDR3 length: 11 amino acids. Germline CDR1 is KGHSH and CDR2 is LQKENI. With 6 bases removed from V and 7 bases from J, the gap between germline ends came to 10 bases. CDR3 residues: CASSLNGEQYF. The CDR3, as DNA: TGTGCCAGCTCTCTAAACGGGGAGCAGTACTTC.

Turning to this clonotype: Compared with germline, one end of the junction differs, possibly owing to a read error. This sequence joins TRBV6-2 or TRBV6-3 and TRBJ2-1, with TRBD2 identical over 7 bases. From germline, CDR1 is MNHEY and CDR2 SVGEGT. The CDR3 extends over 15 amino acids. This CDR3 is CACSLVAGEYNEQFF. The CDR3 DNA follows: TGTGCCTGCAGTTTAGTAGCGGGCGAATACAATGAGCAGTTCTTC.

This clonotype has a handful of counts. Relative to the germline gene, one junction end is altered; a read error may explain this. The chain recombines TRBV20-1 with TRBJ1-2; D remains unclear. Looked up from germline, CDR1 is DFQATT and CDR2 is SNEGSKA (reference sequence). The CDR3 is 11 residues long. This CDR3 reads CSASVQAPHVF. The CDR3 nucleotides read TGCAGTGCTAGTGTCCAGGCCCCACATGTCTTC.

This clonotype was detected a few times. The chain employs TRBV6-6 and TRBJ2-5; D is unclear. This CDR3 has 15 residues. Germline V CDR1 and CDR2: MNHNY, SVGAGI (reference sequence). The germline V and J ends were trimmed by 5 bases and 6 bases, with 19 bases remaining between them. CDR3 residues: CASSSTRPGGKTQYF. Here the CDR3 DNA reads TGTGCCAGCAGTAGTACACGGCCGGGCGGAAAGACCCAGTACTTC.

This clonotype was detected many times. The chain joins TRBV28 to TRBJ1-2; D ambiguous. Looked up from germline, CDR1 is MDHEN and CDR2 is SYDVKM. CDR3 length: 12 amino acids. Trimming removed 3 bases from V and 6 bases from J, with 8 bases in between. In DNA, the CDR3 is TGTGCCAGCAGTTTGAGGTGGGATGGCTACACCTTC. Protein sequence: CASSLRWDGYTF.

V and J are TRBV3-1 and TRBJ2-3; D perhaps matches TRBD2 (5 bases). CDR1 LGHDT and CDR2 YNNKEL come from the germline V gene (reference sequence). The V end lost 0 bases, the J end lost 2 bases, and 12 bases lay between the germline ends. The CDR3 has 16 residues. The CDR3 bases are TGTGCCAGCAGCCAAGACCGCGAGCGGTTCACAGATACGCAGTATTTT. Residues: CASSQDRERFTDTQYF.

This clonotype was recorded a few times. The chain combines TRBV4-2 with TRBJ1-1; a weak D match, TRBD1 (6 bases). Per germline, CDR1 LGHNA and CDR2 YNFKEQ. CDR3 length: 15 amino acids. The V end lost 0 bases, the J end lost 9 bases, and 17 bases lay between the germline ends. CDR3 DNA sequence: TGTGCCAGCAGCCAAGAGAAGTGGGCGGGGGCCCAAGCTTTCTTT. Translated: CASSQEKWAGAQAFF.

This clonotype was seen a handful of times. The rearrangement joins TRBV20-1 to TRBJ2-1; 8 bases are shared with TRBD2. CDR3 length: 15 amino acids. The V gene end was trimmed by 3 bases and the J gene end by 4 bases; junction bases not matched to a gene: 8. Germline V gives CDR1 DFQATT, CDR2 SNEGSKA (reference sequence). Written as DNA, the CDR3 is TGCAGTGCTAGGGGCGGACTAGCCCGATACAATGAGCAGTTCTTC. It encodes CSARGGLARYNEQFF.

This clonotype was seen repeatedly, ten times or more. This chain links TRBV6-6 with TRBJ2-1, with 9 nucleotides matching TRBD2. This CDR3 contains 16 residues. Germline loops: CDR1 MNHNY, CDR2 SVGAGI (reference sequence). Losses at the gene ends were 4 bases for V and 7 bases for J; bases not matched to a gene: 11. CDR3 nucleotides: TGTGCCAGCAGTTCCCGAGGGCCCCTAGCGGGGAATGAGCAGTTCTTC. Its protein product is CASSSRGPLAGNEQFF.

The rearrangement links TRBV2 to TRBJ2-2; TRBD1 matches at 9 bases. CDR1 SNHLY and CDR2 FYNNEI come from the germline V gene. The V gene end was trimmed by 5 bases and the J gene end by 7 bases; junction bases not matched to a gene: 8. The CDR3 loop spans 15 amino acids. CDR3 in DNA: TGTGCCAGCAGTACCGGGACAGGGAATGTCGGGGAGCTGTTTTTT. Translating gives CASSTGTGNVGELFF.

The gene calls are TRBV10-3 and TRBJ1-2, with D possibly matching TRBD1 (5 bases). The V gene lost 4 bases and the J gene lost 4 bases, with 19 bases spanning the gap. The CDR3 consists of 16 residues. CDR1 is ENHRY and CDR2 is SYGVKD in the germline V gene. The CDR3 coding sequence is TGTGCCATCAGTGTCTCAGCCGGGGGAACGAGCTATGGCTACACCTTC. Protein product: CAISVSAGGTSYGYTF.

There are many counts of this clonotype. This sequence joins TRBV5-4 and TRBJ2-1; 10 nucleotides line up with TRBD2. The germline V gene encodes CDR1 SGHNT and CDR2 YYREEE (reference sequence). The length of the CDR3 is 17 residues. The J segment lost 0 bases and the V segment lost 6 bases, leaving 9 bases of the junction unmatched. CDR3 amino acids: CASNPSTSGPSYNEQFF. DNA for the CDR3: TGTGCCAGCAACCCCTCGACTAGCGGGCCCTCCTACAATGAGCAGTTCTTC.

Many counts were recorded for this clonotype. The rearrangement uses TRBV7-6 and TRBJ2-7, with D tentatively TRBD1 (5 bases). Germline CDR1 and CDR2: SGHVS and FNYEAQ. The CDR3 length is 14 residues. Trimming took 1 base from V and 3 from J, leaving 10 bases between them. The DNA for the CDR3 is TGTGCCAGCAGCTTAGAGGGCAGGGACTACGAGCAGTACTTC. This encodes CASSLEGRDYEQYF.

The J gene is TRBJ2-7, the V gene TRBV7-6, with 15 bases matching TRBD2. CDR1 and CDR2 (germline): SGHVS, FNYEAQ. The trim removed 4 bases at V and 0 bases at J, leaving 7 bases unmatched. This CDR3 contains 18 residues. Here the CDR3 reads CASSSGLAGGLSSYEQYF. In DNA, the CDR3 is TGTGCCAGCAGCTCAGGACTAGCGGGAGGGCTAAGCTCCTACGAGCAGTACTTC.

J is TRBJ2-1 and V is TRBV7-9; D is undetermined. CDR1 SEHNR and CDR2 FQNEAQ come from the germline V gene (reference sequence). Trimming left V 6 bases short and J 9 bases short, with 9 bases between. There are 11 residues in the CDR3. The DNA of the CDR3 is TGTGCCAGCAGGAATCCTGTTGAGCAGTTCTTC. Protein product: CASRNPVEQFF.

Only a few counts were recorded for this clonotype. The J gene is TRBJ2-7, the V gene TRBV7-2; D ambiguous. CDR1 and CDR2 (germline): SGHTA, FQGNSA. The CDR3 has 12 residues. V lost 3 bases to trimming and J lost 4 bases, with 7 bases between them. The CDR3 DNA sequence: TGTGCCAGCAGCTTGACCGGATACGAGCAGTACTTC. Amino acid sequence: CASSLTGYEQYF.